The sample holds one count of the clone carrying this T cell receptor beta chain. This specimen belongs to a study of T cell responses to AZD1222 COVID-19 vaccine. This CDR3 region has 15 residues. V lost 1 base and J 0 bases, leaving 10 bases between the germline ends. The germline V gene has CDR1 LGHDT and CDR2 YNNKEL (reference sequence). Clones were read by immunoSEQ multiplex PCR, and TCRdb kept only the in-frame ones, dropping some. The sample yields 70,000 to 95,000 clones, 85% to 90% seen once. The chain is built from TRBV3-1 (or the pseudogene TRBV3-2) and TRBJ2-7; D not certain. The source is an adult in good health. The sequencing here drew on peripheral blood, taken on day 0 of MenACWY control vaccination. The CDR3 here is CASSQVYRTSYEQYF. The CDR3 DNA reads TGTGCCAGCAGCCAAGTTTACAGAACCTCCTACGAGCAGTACTTC.